The 21 T cell receptor beta chains listed next were all sequenced from one sample in a study of Graves' ophthalmopathy and Graves' hyperthyroidism. Investigators amplified TCR beta CDR3 regions from RNA transcripts. First-round RT-PCR relied on HTBI primers, and a second-round multiplex PCR came next. TCRdb reprocessed the multiplex PCR reads with MiXCR, giving one entry per CDR3 protein. The sample lists 350,000 to 450,000 distinct CDR3 sequences; roughly 18% were seen once. Sequencing used peripheral blood. The receptors were gathered from a young woman with Graves' ophthalmopathy.

This clonotype was seen repeatedly, ten times or more. The V and J genes are TRBV12-3 or TRBV12-4 and TRBJ1-2, with unresolved D. This CDR3 has 14 amino acids. Trimming left V 4 bases short and J 1 base short, with 10 bases between. The CDR3 DNA sequence: TGTGCCAGCAGTTCCGAGACACTTAACTATGGCTACACCTTC. Its translation is CASSSETLNYGYTF.

This chain connects TRBV11-2 to TRBJ2-2; D remains ambiguous. The CDR3 totals 14 residues. Germline values: CDR1 SGHAT, CDR2 FQNNGV. V lost 1 base and J lost 1, with 4 bases in between. CDR3: CASSLAMNTGELFF. CDR3 nucleotides: TGTGCCAGCAGCTTAGCCATGAACACCGGGGAGCTGTTTTTT.

This clonotype was seen at least ten times. This chain joins TRBV27 and TRBJ2-3; D not resolved. CDR3 size: 16 residues. The V gene lost 5 bases and the J gene lost 1 base, with 16 bases spanning the gap. CDR1 is MNHEY, CDR2 SMNVEV, per germline (reference sequence). CDR3 in amino acids: CASSPSLERGTDTQYF. The CDR3, as DNA: TGTGCCAGCAGTCCCTCCCTAGAAAGGGGCACAGATACGCAGTATTTT.

This clonotype was seen at least ten times. The rearrangement uses TRBV28 and TRBJ2-7; no clear D. The CDR3 contains 13 residues. Trimming removed 4 bases at V and 3 bases at J, with 10 bases between. Germline assignment: CDR1 MDHEN and CDR2 SYDVKM. Here the CDR3 DNA reads TGTGCCAGCAGTTACCCAGTAAACTACGAGCAGTACTTC. Its translation: CASSYPVNYEQYF.

This clonotype was picked up many times. The chain employs TRBV5-1 and TRBJ2-7; D possibly matches TRBD1 or TRBD2 (5 bases each). The CDR3 length is 14 residues. From germline, CDR1 is SGHRS and CDR2 YFSETQ. V shed 6 bases and J shed 6 bases, with 19 bases lying between them. CDR3 amino acids: CASTLLGTPSEQYF. The DNA for the CDR3 is TGCGCCAGCACCCTTTTGGGGACCCCTTCCGAGCAGTACTTC.

The CDR3 sequence: CASSIVGTGSYYEQYF. The CDR3 DNA is TGTGCCAGTAGTATAGTCGGGACAGGGTCCTACTACGAGCAGTACTTC. This chain joins TRBV19 and TRBJ2-7, with 9 bases identical to TRBD1. J lost 3 bases, V lost 1 base, and 7 bases had no gene match. The CDR3 length is 16 residues. The V gene's germline CDR1 is LNHDA and CDR2 SQIVND (reference sequence).

The V gene is TRBV6-2 or TRBV6-3, the J gene TRBJ2-5; TRBD1 agrees at 7 bases. This CDR3 comprises 13 residues. Germline V gene lookup returns CDR1 MNHEY and CDR2 SVGEGT. V was clipped by 6 bases and J by 1 base; unmatched bases: 2. The CDR3 DNA follows: TGTGCCAGCAGAACAGGGGCCCAAGAGACCCAGTACTTC. Its translation: CASRTGAQETQYF.

Only a few counts were recorded for this clonotype. The J gene is TRBJ2-5, the V gene TRBV6-5; 8 bases align to TRBD1. The CDR3 consists of 15 residues. The V segment lost 4 bases and the J segment 3 bases; nucleotides outside the gene matches: 7. Germline V lookup: CDR1 MNHEY, CDR2 SVGAGI. For the CDR3, the DNA is TGTGCCAGCAGTTGGTACAGGGGGGCGGAAGAGACCCAGTACTTC. Residues: CASSWYRGAEETQYF.

The table lists this clonotype with many counts. The chain joins TRBV4-3 to TRBJ2-6; D is perhaps TRBD1 (6 bases). V lost 3 bases to trimming and J lost 0 bases, with 9 bases between them. CDR3 length: 16 residues. Germline CDR1 LGHNA, CDR2 YSLEER. The CDR3 DNA sequence: TGCGCCAGCAGCCATAACAGGGCCTCTGGGGCCAACGTCCTGACTTTC. Its translation is CASSHNRASGANVLTF.

This clonotype was seen ten or more times. J is TRBJ2-2 and V is TRBV6-2 or TRBV6-3; 10 bases fit TRBD2. Looked up from germline, CDR1 is MNHEY and CDR2 is SVGEGT. The CDR3 length is 15 residues. With V trimmed by 9 bases and J by 1 base, 5 bases remained unmatched. The chain's CDR3 is CASRVAGGNTGELFF. The CDR3 nucleotides read TGTGCCAGTCGAGTAGCGGGGGGGAACACCGGGGAGCTGTTTTTT.

The rearrangement links TRBV18 to TRBJ1-5, with 7 bases identical to TRBD1. CDR1 and CDR2 (germline): KGHSH, LQKENI. The length of the CDR3 is 16 residues. V was pared by 6 bases and J by 7 bases, with 15 bases of the junction left unmatched. CDR3 sequence reads: CASSPPGGEEGQPQHF. The CDR3 nucleotides read TGTGCCAGCTCTCCCCCAGGGGGGGAGGAAGGGCAGCCCCAGCATTTT. Variable domain in full (rest from reference TRBV18 and TRBJ1-5): NAGVMQNPRHLVRRRGQEARLRCSPMKGHSHVYWYRQLPEEGLKFMVYLQKENIIDESGMPKERFSAEFPKEGPSILRIQQVVRGDSAAYFCASSPPGGEEGQPQHFGDGTRLSIL.

This clonotype was seen many times. The chain links TRBV11-2 to TRBJ1-2; TRBD1 is a possible D gene (6 bases). The germline gives CDR1 SGHAT, CDR2 FQNNGV. V was clipped by 6 bases and J by 7 bases, with 15 bases between them. The CDR3 is 13 amino acids. CDR3 in DNA: TGTGCCAGCAGGGGGACACCCATCCTTGGCTACACCTTC. Encoded protein: CASRGTPILGYTF. Together with reference TRBV11-2 and TRBJ1-2, the CDR3 gives the full variable domain: EAGVAQSPRYKIIEKRQSVAFWCNPISGHATLYWYQQILGQGPKLLIQFQNNGVVDDSQLPKDRFSAERLKGVDSTLKIQPAKLEDSAVYLCASRGTPILGYTFGSGTRLTVV.

This clonotype was counted only a few times. The chain is built from TRBV5-6 and TRBJ1-2; weak D call: TRBD1 (6 bases). Germline values: CDR1 SGHDT, CDR2 YYEEEE. The V end was cut by 4 bases, the J end by 3 bases, with 31 bases between. This CDR3 spans 20 amino acids. DNA of the CDR3: TGTGCCAGCAGCCTCCTGGGGGGCAGGACAAATACCAACTTGGACTATGGCTACACCTTC. Translating it yields CASSLLGGRTNTNLDYGYTF.

This clonotype was detected many times. This rearrangement joins TRBV24-1 to TRBJ1-1; tentative D call: TRBD1 (6 bases). Germline V gene sequence: CDR1 KGHDR, CDR2 SFDVKD. CDR3 length equals 13 residues. Trimming left V 3 bases short and J 4 bases short, with 8 bases between. CDR3 nucleotide sequence: TGTGCCACCAGTGATGGGGACATCACTGAAGCTTTCTTT. It is translated as CATSDGDITEAFF.

This clonotype has a handful of counts. The chain has TRBV12-5 and TRBJ1-1; no firm D call. Germline V gene lookup returns CDR1 LGHNT and CDR2 FRNRAP. This CDR3 region has 12 residues. Trimming stripped 7 bases from V and 1 base from J, with 7 bases between. This CDR3 reads CASVIGNTEAFF. The CDR3 nucleotides are TGTGCTAGTGTCATTGGGAACACTGAAGCTTTCTTT.

This clonotype was observed at least ten times. This CDR3 is CASSSGQKGFF. The CDR3 DNA is TGTGCCAGCAGTTCCGGGCAGAAAGGTTTCTTT. The chain links TRBV11-2 to TRBJ1-1; no firm D call. Germline V gene data show CDR1 as SGHAT and CDR2 as FQNNGV. CDR3 length: 11 residues. The germline V and J ends were trimmed by 6 bases and 13 bases, with 15 bases remaining between them.

This clonotype was picked up many times. The chain recombines TRBV2 with TRBJ1-5; 9 bases map to TRBD1. The J segment lost 5 bases and the V segment lost 4 bases, leaving 3 bases of the junction unmatched. This CDR3 has 14 residues. The germline V gene has CDR1 SNHLY and CDR2 FYNNEI. CDR3 loop: CASSGDRVHQPQHF. The CDR3 DNA reads as TGTGCCAGCAGTGGGGACAGGGTGCATCAGCCCCAGCATTTT.

This clonotype was recorded many times. The J gene is TRBJ2-7, the V gene TRBV28; 8 bases are shared with TRBD2. V lost 2 bases and J lost 0; bases outside the gene matches: 3. Germline-derived CDR1 and CDR2 are MDHEN and SYDVKM. This CDR3 region has 15 residues. The CDR3 loop reads CASSLSGSNSYEQYF. CDR3 bases: TGTGCCAGCAGTTTAAGCGGGAGCAACTCCTACGAGCAGTACTTC.

This clonotype occurred many times. The V call is TRBV11-3, the J call TRBJ1-3; no firm D call. The V gene's germline CDR1 is SGHNT and CDR2 YENEEA. The CDR3 covers 17 residues. V lost 1 base, J lost 4 bases, and 17 bases lay in between. The CDR3 coding sequence is TGTGCCAGCAGCTTAGTGGTTCCAAGTCAGTTCGGAAACACCATATATTTT. Amino acid sequence: CASSLVVPSQFGNTIYF. The whole variable domain, remainder taken from reference TRBV11-3 and TRBJ1-3, is EAGVVQSPRYKIIEKKQPVAFWCNPISGHNTLYWYLQNLGQGPELLIRYENEEAVDDSQLPKDRFSAERLKGVDSTLKIQPAELGDSAVYLCASSLVVPSQFGNTIYFGEGSWLTVV.

This clonotype was picked up many times. The J gene is TRBJ1-1, the V gene TRBV6-2 or TRBV6-3; no firm D call. Germline CDR1 reads MNHEY; CDR2 reads SVGEGT. Trimming took off 7 bases at V and 4 bases at J, with 7 bases between the two ends. This CDR3 is built from 11 residues. Written as DNA, the CDR3 is TGTGCCAGCATCTGGGGCACTGAAGCTTTCTTT. Protein: CASIWGTEAFF.

This rearrangement joins TRBV7-6 to TRBJ1-5, with 7 bases fitting TRBD1. The V gene end was trimmed by 5 bases and the J gene end by 4 bases; junction bases not matched to a gene: 8. From germline, CDR1 is SGHVS and CDR2 FNYEAQ. This CDR3 region has 15 residues. The CDR3 coding sequence is TGTGCCAGCAGCGTAGATGGGACAGCTAATCAGCCCCAGCATTTT. This codes for CASSVDGTANQPQHF.